The rows below give T cell receptor beta chains drawn from one sample of a study of CD8+ T cells in alopecia areata. Sequencing was performed with immunoSEQ multiplex PCR; in TCRdb, only in-frame clones are kept and a portion is missing. Of some 82,000 clones listed, just over 50% were seen once; the top ten hold around 5%. The sequencing sample was made of NKG2D-high CD8+ T cells sorted from blood. These receptors came from a human donor with alopecia areata. Both conserved end residues are part of each CDR3. A D gene is named only where the DNA matches it firmly. Clone size appears in some rows only: once, few, many, or a class for an expanded clone.

>TRBV29-1|few|.|TRBJ2-3
TGCAGCGTTGAAAAAGCGGGTTGGAGCACAGATACGCAGTATTTT
CSVEKAGWSTDTQYF
>TRBV7-8|once|TRBD2|TRBJ2-1
TGTGCCAGCAGCTTAGTGTTGGGTCGACTAGCGGGAGGTAACTACAATGAGCAGTTCTTC
CASSLVLGRLAGGNYNEQFF
>TRBV20-1|few|TRBD1|TRBJ2-7
TGCAGTGCTCCCGGGACAGGGCACTTC
CSAPGTGHF
>TRBV21-1|few|.|TRBJ1-2
TGTGCCAGCAGCAAAGAGGGAGTAGGAAACTATGGCTACACCTTC
CASSKEGVGNYGYTF
>TRBV6-5|.|.|TRBJ2-3
TGTGCCAGCAGACCGGGCCCCGGGGGAGATACGCAGTATTTT
CASRPGPGGDTQYF
>TRBV28|.|.|TRBJ2-1
TGTGCCAGCAGTTTACGCCAGGTGGGGCCATACAATGAGCAGTTCTTC
CASSLRQVGPYNEQFF
>TRBV13|many|.|TRBJ1-3
TGTGCCAGCAGCCCGTCGGAGGATGGAGCTGGAAACACCATATATTTT
CASSPSEDGAGNTIYF
>TRBV11-2|few|TRBD2|TRBJ2-1
TGTGCCAGCAGCTTAGTCCGGACTAGCTGGTACAATGAGCAGTTCTTC
CASSLVRTSWYNEQFF
>TRBV30|.|TRBD2|TRBJ2-7
TGTGCCTGGAGTCCTAGCGGTGGCGAGCAGTACTTC
CAWSPSGGEQYF
>TRBV27|once|.|TRBJ2-7
TGTGCCAGCAGCCCGGACGGCTATACCTACGAGCAGTACTTC
CASSPDGYTYEQYF
>TRBV19|few|.|TRBJ2-1
TGTGCCAGTAGTATAGGGACCCTAACCAATGAGCAGTTCTTC
CASSIGTLTNEQFF
>TRBV11-2|.|TRBD2|TRBJ2-1
TGTGCCAGCAGCTTAGATTGGGCGGGAGTAAATATGAATGAGCAGTTCTTC
CASSLDWAGVNMNEQFF
>TRBV4-1|.|.|TRBJ2-7
TGCGCCAGCAGCCAAGAAATTCCGGGTCCCTACGAGCAGTACTTC
CASSQEIPGPYEQYF
>TRBV9|.|TRBD2|TRBJ2-7
TGTGCCAGCAGCGGCCCTACTAGCGACGAGCAGTACTTC
CASSGPTSDEQYF
>TRBV5-4|.|.|TRBJ2-1
TGTGCCAGCAGCGGGGCGTCCAGCTCCTACAATGAGCAGTTCTTC
CASSGASSSYNEQFF
>TRBV5-4|once|.|TRBJ2-2
TGTGCCAGCAGCTTGGTTGGCTTCCAGAACACCGGGGAGCTGTTTTTT
CASSLVGFQNTGELFF
>TRBV15|.|TRBD2|TRBJ2-1
TGTGCCACTAGCAGCCCAAGCGGGGGGGAAAACAATGAGCAGTTCTTC
CATSSPSGGENNEQFF
>TRBV28|many|.|TRBJ2-4
TGTGCCAGCACTCCACCCCGGGGCATTCAGTACTTC
CASTPPRGIQYF
>TRBV6-6|.|.|TRBJ2-2
TGTGCCAGCAGTTACGATAGTCAGCTGTTTTTT
CASSYDSQLFF
>TRBV29-1|few|.|TRBJ2-1
TGCAGCGTTGGGGACCCGCGGTCCAATGAGCAGTTCTTC
CSVGDPRSNEQFF
>TRBV20-1|.|.|TRBJ1-2
TGCAGTGCTAGTGGAGACTATGGCTACACCTTC
CSASGDYGYTF
>TRBV7-9|many|.|TRBJ2-1
TGTGCCAGCAGCGGGGGCCAACATTACAATGAGCAGTTCTTC
CASSGGQHYNEQFF
>TRBV4-1|.|TRBD1|TRBJ1-2
TGCGCCAGCAGCCAAGTTACAGGGGACTTCTATGGCTACACCTTC
CASSQVTGDFYGYTF
>TRBV5-6|.|TRBD1|TRBJ2-1
TGTGCCAGCAGCTTTGGTCAGGGGGCGAATGAGCAGTTCTTC
CASSFGQGANEQFF
>TRBV29-1|.|.|TRBJ2-7
TGCAGCGCTGCCCCTATTGGTCGTCTGGACGAGCAGTACTTC
CSAAPIGRLDEQYF
>TRBV9|.|.|TRBJ2-7
TGTGCCAGCAGCGTAGGTGGGGGACTCTCCTACGAGCAGTACTTC
CASSVGGGLSYEQYF
>TRBV4-3|few|TRBD2|TRBJ2-2
TGCGCCAGCAGCCCCGGGACTATGACCGGGGAGCTGTTTTTT
CASSPGTMTGELFF
>TRBV29-1|.|TRBD1|TRBJ1-4
TGCAGCGGTACAGGGGACGGGGGAAAACTGTTTTTT
CSGTGDGGKLFF
>TRBV27|.|TRBD2|TRBJ2-3
TGTGCCAGCAGTCCTGGGCCTAGCGGGGGCACAGATACGCAGTATTTT
CASSPGPSGGTDTQYF
>TRBV29-1|few|.|TRBJ1-1
TGCAGCGCGGATCATGGAGGGGGCACTGAAGCTTTCTTT
CSADHGGGTEAFF
>TRBV5-4|.|TRBD1|TRBJ2-5
TGTGCCAGCAGCCCGGGGACAGGGGATGGGGAGACCCAGTACTTC
CASSPGTGDGETQYF
>TRBV29-1|few|.|TRBJ2-5
TGCAGCGCGAACGCGGATGGGGAGACCCAGTACTTC
CSANADGETQYF
>TRBV29-1|.|TRBD2|TRBJ2-7
TGCAGCGTTGTTGGACTAGCGGGAGACGAGCAGTACTTC
CSVVGLAGDEQYF
>TRBV4-1|.|.|TRBJ1-5
TGCGCCAGCAGCCAAGAAGAAGATCAGCCCCAGCATTTT
CASSQEEDQPQHF
>TRBV27|.|.|TRBJ1-1
TGTGCCAGCATGGATAATGGGGGGATCACTGAAGCTTTCTTT
CASMDNGGITEAFF
>TRBV20-1|.|.|TRBJ2-7
TGCAGTGCTACAGAGGGCTACGAGCAGTACTTC
CSATEGYEQYF
>TRBV29-1|few|.|TRBJ1-4
TGCAGCGTTGATGGTGGGCCCGCCGAAAAACTGTTTTTT
CSVDGGPAEKLFF
>TRBV30|.|.|TRBJ2-7
TGTGCCTGGAGTGTACTAGGAGAGAACTACGAGCAGTACTTC
CAWSVLGENYEQYF
>TRBV25-1|.|.|TRBJ2-5
TGTGCCAGCAGTGGGGCGGTATCGGAGACCCAGTACTTC
CASSGAVSETQYF
>TRBV5-6|.|.|TRBJ1-2
TGTGCCAGCAGCTTGGGGACAAATTATGGCTACACCTTC
CASSLGTNYGYTF
>TRBV19|.|.|TRBJ2-7
TGTGCCAGTGGCGACTCCTACGAGCAGTACTTC
CASGDSYEQYF
>TRBV11-2|.|.|TRBJ2-1
TGTGCCAGCAGCTTCTTGTCCAATGAGCAGTTCTTC
CASSFLSNEQFF
>TRBV7-6|.|.|TRBJ1-2
TGTGCCAGCAGCTTAGCCACTGGGAACTATGGCTACACCTTC
CASSLATGNYGYTF
>TRBV27|.|TRBD2|TRBJ2-1
TGTGCCAGCAGTCCCGGACTAGCGGGAAGCAATGAGCAGTTCTTC
CASSPGLAGSNEQFF
>TRBV6-1|.|.|TRBJ2-7
TGTGCCAGCAACCCGGGGATTTCCGAGCAGTACTTC
CASNPGISEQYF
>TRBV4-2|few|.|TRBJ1-1
TGTGCCAGCAGCCAGGGGGGTGAAGCTTTCTTT
CASSQGGEAFF
>TRBV28|.|.|TRBJ2-4
TGTGCCAGCAAACCACTAGCCAAAAACATTCAGTACTTC
CASKPLAKNIQYF
>TRBV4-1|.|.|TRBJ1-1
TGCGCCAGCAGCCCGGACGAGGGGAACACTGAAGCTTTCTTT
CASSPDEGNTEAFF
>TRBV7-2|large|.|TRBJ2-5
TGTGCCAGCAGCTTATCCAGTTCGGTTCAAGAGACCCAGTACTTC
CASSLSSSVQETQYF
>TRBV29-1|few|.|TRBJ2-1
TGCAGCGTTGAAGACGCCTCAGAGGGTGAGCAGTTCTTC
CSVEDASEGEQFF
>TRBV27|.|.|TRBJ1-1
TGTGCCAGCAGTTTATTGGGGAGTGAAGCTTTCTTT
CASSLLGSEAFF
>TRBV23-1|.|.|TRBJ1-2
TGCGCCAGCGGGCTGGGGTCTCCGGGCTACACCTTC
CASGLGSPGYTF
>TRBV29-1|.|TRBD2|TRBJ2-3
TGCAGCGTTGAAATAGCGGGATATGGCACAGATACGCAGTATTTT
CSVEIAGYGTDTQYF
>TRBV30|.|TRBD1|TRBJ1-1
TGTGCCTGGACAGGGGGTGCCACTGAAGCTTTCTTT
CAWTGGATEAFF
>TRBV30|.|TRBD2|TRBJ2-1
TGTGCCTGGACCCCTCAGCCGGGACTAGCACGAGCGTGGAATGAGCAGTTCTTC
CAWTPQPGLARAWNEQFF
>TRBV9|.|.|TRBJ1-2
TGTGCCAGCAGCACCCCCCCCTACTATGGCTACACCTTC
CASSTPPYYGYTF
>TRBV5-1|.|.|TRBJ2-7
TGCGCCAGCAGCTTGGGCAGTCTGCAGGAGCAGTACTTC
CASSLGSLQEQYF
>TRBV6-5|.|.|TRBJ1-2
TGTGCCAGCAGCAGCCGATCAGGGAACTATGGCTACACCTTC
CASSSRSGNYGYTF
>TRBV2|.|TRBD2|TRBJ2-1
TGTGCCAGCAGCGCTTCCGGGACTACCTACAATGAGCAGTTCTTC
CASSASGTTYNEQFF